Here is one T cell receptor beta chain with its context. Its antigen remains unknown. CDR3 length: 14 residues. V gave up 0 bases and J gave up 7 bases; unmatched junction bases: 2. Looked up from germline, CDR1 is SGHDT and CDR2 is YYEEEE. Treatment here: oral pan-JAK inhibitor, 5-10 mg twice daily. This sample is part of a study of CD8+ T cells in alopecia areata. Extraction and reverse transcription of RNA yielded cDNA as the sequencing template. Data came from immunoSEQ multiplex PCR; TCRdb stores just in-frame clones and leaves some out. The sample shows about 120,000 clones, over 60% of them seen only once. General study findings and limits: There were many expanded lesional clones persisting in scalp and blood during tofacitinib.

The sequencing used CD4+ T cells sorted from blood, collected at week 4, from a patient treated with tofacitinib. This chain links TRBV5-6 with TRBJ1-5; 9 positions agree with TRBD1. The source is a human donor with alopecia areata. CDR3 in DNA: TGTGCCAGCAGCTTGGGACAGGGGGGCCAGCCCCAGCATTTT. It yields the protein CASSLGQGGQPQHF.